This T cell receptor beta chain was sequenced in a study of long-term antiretroviral therapy in people with HIV. As to this clone: What it binds is not known.

Study-wide results and caveats: Pre-ART-expanded clones dominated the repertoire at all time points.

Sequencing relied on immunoSEQ assay v3.0, run at survey level. The repertoire was sequenced with immunoSEQ multiplex PCR; TCRdb's copy has only in-frame clones and lacks some. This table holds around 43,000 clones, 94% found once. The CDR3 is made up of 15 amino acids. CDR1 is SGHRS, CDR2 YFSETQ, per germline. V was pared by 4 bases and J by 4 bases, with 14 bases between. V is TRBV5-1 and J is TRBJ2-2; D might be TRBD1 (5 bases). The clonotype comes from a man aged 30 to 39 with HIV. The specimen was unsorted PBMCs, collected roughly 9.5 years after starting antiretroviral therapy. The DNA for the CDR3 is TGCGCCAGCAGCCTAAGACAGAGGACCACCGGGGAGCTGTTTTTT. Its translation: CASSLRQRTTGELFF.